Listed here are 22 T cell receptor beta chains from one sample, sequenced in a study of regulatory dendritic cells for organ transplantation. The table came from immunoSEQ multiplex PCR; TCRdb's copy has only in-frame clones and leaves some out. The sample contains about 34,000 clones, about 89% of which appear only once. The sequencing sample was made of naive CD4+ T cells from blood. The subset was: CD45RA+ naive T cells. All receptors come from a human donor in good health.

In its sample, this clone was seen a few times. V usage is TRBV18 and J usage is TRBJ1-2; TRBD1 might be the D (6 bases). Germline-derived CDR1 and CDR2 are KGHSH and LQKENI. The CDR3 totals 12 residues. With 1 base removed from V and 8 bases from J, the gap between germline ends came to 8 bases. The CDR3 region is CASSPRTEGYTF. Here the CDR3 DNA reads TGTGCCAGCTCACCACGGACAGAGGGCTACACCTTC.

This chain uses TRBV6-1 with TRBJ2-7, with D perhaps matching TRBD1 or TRBD2 (6 bases each). The CDR3 covers 15 residues. Per germline, CDR1 MNHNS and CDR2 SASEGT. Trimming removed 2 bases at V and 0 bases at J, with 11 bases between. CDR3 sequence reads: CASSESGADSYEQYF. The CDR3, as DNA: TGTGCCAGCAGTGAATCGGGGGCGGACTCCTACGAGCAGTACTTC.

This chain links TRBV7-2 with TRBJ1-3; D gene ambiguous. The V gene's germline CDR1 is SGHTA and CDR2 FQGNSA. V was cut by 2 bases and J by 0 bases, with 2 bases left in between. CDR3 size: 13 residues. Written as DNA, the CDR3 is TGTGCCAGCAGCTTATACTCTGGAAACACCATATATTTT. Translated, it gives CASSLYSGNTIYF.

V gene TRBV19 combines with J gene TRBJ2-5; no definite D call. The germline V gene encodes CDR1 LNHDA and CDR2 SQIVND (reference sequence). Between the trimmed V and J ends, which lost 6 bases and 2 bases, there was a span of 19 bases. The CDR3 sequence is 16 residues long. The CDR3 sequence is CASRSGELLEQETQYF. For the CDR3, the DNA is TGTGCCAGTAGATCGGGCGAGCTTCTGGAACAAGAGACCCAGTACTTC.

CDR3 nucleotides: TGCGCCAGCAGAGTAGGCTACTCGGGGTCCGCGGGTGGCTACACCTTC. As protein: CASRVGYSGSAGGYTF. The chain has TRBV5-1 and TRBJ1-2; no firm D call. CDR1 and CDR2 from the germline V gene are SGHRS and YFSETQ. V lost 5 bases and J 7 bases, leaving 24 bases between the germline ends. The CDR3 is 16 residues long.

J is TRBJ2-7 and V is TRBV7-2, with TRBD1 matching 9 bases. Trimming at V came to 1 base and at J to 6 bases, leaving 4 bases not matched to a gene. Germline CDR1 is SGHTA and CDR2 is FQGNSA. The CDR3 extends over 14 amino acids. CDR3 protein: CASSLVTGGGEQYF. CDR3 DNA sequence: TGTGCCAGCAGCTTAGTTACAGGGGGCGGCGAGCAGTACTTC.

V and J are TRBV6-5 and TRBJ2-5; 9 bases align to TRBD1. Trimming cost V 1 base and J 7 bases; bases outside gene matches: 4. Per germline, CDR1 MNHEY and CDR2 SVGAGI. This CDR3 region has 14 residues. CDR3 region: CASSYWDREVTQYF. CDR3 nucleotides: TGTGCCAGCAGTTACTGGGACAGGGAGGTGACCCAGTACTTC.

V is TRBV18 and J is TRBJ2-1; D is possibly TRBD1 or TRBD2 (8 bases each). The V gene lost 1 base and the J gene lost 11 bases, with 21 bases spanning the gap. The CDR3 runs to 16 residues. The germline CDR1 and CDR2 sequences are KGHSH and LQKENI. The CDR3 nucleotides are TGTGCCAGCTCACCACTTAGCGGGACAGGCACGCCAAAGCAGTTCTTC. As protein: CASSPLSGTGTPKQFF.

J is TRBJ1-2 and V is TRBV9; 8 nucleotides align to TRBD1. The germline V gene has CDR1 SGDLS and CDR2 YYNGEE. Trimming cost V 2 bases and J 8 bases; bases outside gene matches: 8. The CDR3 contains 14 residues. The CDR3, as DNA: TGTGCCAGCAGCGTCTCCACAGGGGGTTACGGCTACACCTTC. Amino acid sequence: CASSVSTGGYGYTF.

This chain joins TRBV6-6 and TRBJ1-5, with TRBD1 identical over 8 bases. V gave up 8 bases and J gave up 6 bases; unmatched junction bases: 15. This CDR3 has 16 amino acids. CDR1 is MNHNY, CDR2 SVGAGI, per germline (reference sequence). The CDR3 here is CASSPKDRAMSQPQHF. As DNA, the CDR3 is TGTGCCAGCTCCCCAAAGGACAGGGCGATGAGTCAGCCCCAGCATTTT.

This chain connects TRBV4-1 to TRBJ2-1, with TRBD2 matching 10 bases. The V and J ends lost 0 bases and 9 bases, in that order; junction bases with no gene match: 8. The germline CDR1 and CDR2 sequences are MGHRA and YSYEKL. The CDR3 has 16 residues. The CDR3, as DNA: TGCGCCAGCAGCCAAGACGGAGCGGGAGGGCCCAGTGAGCAGTTCTTC. Its protein is CASSQDGAGGPSEQFF.

The gene calls are TRBV11-2 and TRBJ1-2; perhaps TRBD1 as D (6 bases). Deletions cut 1 base from V and 7 bases from J, with 10 bases between. Per germline, CDR1 SGHAT and CDR2 FQNNGV. This CDR3 contains 13 residues. The chain's CDR3 is CASSLATGSGYTF. In DNA form, the CDR3 reads TGTGCCAGCAGCTTAGCAACAGGGTCTGGCTACACCTTC. The variable domain in full, with the rest retrieved from reference TRBV11-2 and TRBJ1-2, is EAGVAQSPRYKIIEKRQSVAFWCNPISGHATLYWYQQILGQGPKLLIQFQNNGVVDDSQLPKDRFSAERLKGVDSTLKIQPAKLEDSAVYLCASSLATGSGYTFGSGTRLTVV.

V usage is TRBV7-2 and J usage is TRBJ2-3; unclear D gene. Trimming cost V 5 bases and J 3 bases, with 18 bases left between them. Germline values: CDR1 SGHTA, CDR2 FQGNSA. This CDR3 contains 16 residues. The CDR3 DNA is TGTGCCAGCAGCCCCAACTATAAGTGGGGTACAGATACGCAGTATTTT. Translated: CASSPNYKWGTDTQYF.

This clone was counted a few times. The chain joins TRBV4-2 to TRBJ1-4; D not resolved. Germline V CDR1 and CDR2: LGHNA, YNFKEQ. The V and J ends lost 0 bases and 1 base respectively, with 6 bases between them. The CDR3 is made up of 15 amino acids. In DNA form, the CDR3 reads TGTGCCAGCAGCCAAGAAATGGGAACTAATGAAAAACTGTTTTTT. Translating it yields CASSQEMGTNEKLFF.

The CDR3 loop reads CAISGDAETQYF. The CDR3 nucleotides read TGTGCCATCAGTGGGGACGCAGAGACCCAGTACTTC. The chain combines TRBV10-3 with TRBJ2-5; D tentatively reads TRBD1 or TRBD2 (5 bases each). Germline assignment: CDR1 ENHRY and CDR2 SYGVKD. Trimming removed 4 bases from V and 4 bases from J, with 7 bases in between. The CDR3 has 12 residues.

The CDR3 spells CASSILRTQSGYEQYF. In DNA, the CDR3 is TGTGCCAGTAGTATACTCCGGACTCAATCGGGCTACGAGCAGTACTTC. The chain links TRBV19 to TRBJ2-7; D possibly corresponds to TRBD2 (5 bases). The V gene lost 2 bases and the J gene lost 3 bases, with 17 bases spanning the gap. CDR3 length: 16 amino acids. CDR1 and CDR2 from the germline V gene are LNHDA and SQIVND (reference sequence).

The CDR3 sequence: CASSQWSQGPGGYTF. CDR3 nucleotides: TGCGCCAGCAGCCAGTGGTCGCAGGGGCCAGGGGGCTACACCTTC. This sequence joins TRBV4-3 and TRBJ1-2; D possibly corresponds to TRBD1 (6 bases). There are 15 residues in the CDR3. The germline V gene has CDR1 LGHNA and CDR2 YSLEER. V dropped 3 bases and J dropped 8 bases, with 19 bases sitting between them.

The rearrangement links TRBV9 to TRBJ1-3; TRBD1 is a possible D gene (6 bases). V lost 0 bases to trimming and J lost 0 bases, with 13 bases between them. The germline V gene has CDR1 SGDLS and CDR2 YYNGEE. The length of the CDR3 is 17 residues. DNA of the CDR3: TGTGCCAGCAGCGTAGTAGACAGGTCGAGCTCTGGAAACACCATATATTTT. It codes for CASSVVDRSSSGNTIYF.

This clone was seen a single time. The chain couples TRBV7-2 to TRBJ1-1, with D possibly matching TRBD1 (5 bases). Looked up from germline, CDR1 is SGHTA and CDR2 is FQGNSA. The CDR3 sequence is 14 residues long. Trimming took off 5 bases at V and 2 bases at J, with 12 bases between the two ends. CDR3 nucleotide sequence: TGTGCCAGCAGCCGGGGCACCACCAACACTGAAGCTTTCTTT. Translating gives CASSRGTTNTEAFF. Filled out from reference TRBV7-2 and TRBJ1-1, the complete variable domain reads GAGVSQSPSNKVTEKGKDVELRCDPISGHTALYWYRQSLGQGLEFLIYFQGNSAPDKSGLPSDRFSAERTGGSVSTLTIQRTQQEDSAVYLCASSRGTTNTEAFFGQGTRLTVV.

The V gene is TRBV4-3, the J gene TRBJ2-5; D might be TRBD1 or TRBD2, each matching 6 bases. Between the trimmed V and J ends, which lost 0 bases and 5 bases, there was a span of 10 bases. Germline V lookup: CDR1 LGHNA, CDR2 YSLEER. This CDR3 has 14 residues. Here the CDR3 DNA reads TGCGCCAGCAGCCAAGATAGGGGGAGGGAGACCCAGTACTTC. Its translation is CASSQDRGRETQYF.

The J gene is TRBJ1-5, the V gene TRBV27; TRBD1 might be the D (6 bases). Trimming stripped 8 bases from V and 7 bases from J, with 12 bases between. Germline V lookup: CDR1 MNHEY, CDR2 SMNVEV (reference sequence). This CDR3 has 12 residues. The CDR3 region has the DNA TGTGCCAGCGGTGGGAGGGGGCAGCCCCAGCATTTT. Translating it yields CASGGRGQPQHF.

V is TRBV28 and J is TRBJ2-7; 9 bases match TRBD2. CDR1 is MDHEN, CDR2 SYDVKM, per germline. J was trimmed by 5 bases and V by 6 bases; bases with no gene match: 14. This CDR3 comprises 16 residues. For the CDR3, the DNA is TGTGCCAGCAGCCCCCCAATTAGCGGGAGAGTGAACGAGCAGTACTTC. Amino acid sequence: CASSPPISGRVNEQYF.